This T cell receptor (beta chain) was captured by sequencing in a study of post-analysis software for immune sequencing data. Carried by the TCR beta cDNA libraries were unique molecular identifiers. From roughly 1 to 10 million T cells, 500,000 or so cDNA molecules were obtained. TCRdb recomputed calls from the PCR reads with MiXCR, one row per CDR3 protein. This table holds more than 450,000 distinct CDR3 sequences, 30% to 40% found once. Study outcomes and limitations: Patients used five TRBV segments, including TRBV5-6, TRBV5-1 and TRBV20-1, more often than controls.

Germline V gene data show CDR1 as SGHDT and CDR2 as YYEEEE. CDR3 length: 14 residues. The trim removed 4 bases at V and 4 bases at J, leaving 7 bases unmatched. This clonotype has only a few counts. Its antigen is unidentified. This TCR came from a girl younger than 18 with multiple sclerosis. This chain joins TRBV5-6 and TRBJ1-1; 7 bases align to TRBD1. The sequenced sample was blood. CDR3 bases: TGTGCCAGCAGCCCCGGGACAGTAGTCACTGAAGCTTTCTTT. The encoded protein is CASSPGTVVTEAFF.